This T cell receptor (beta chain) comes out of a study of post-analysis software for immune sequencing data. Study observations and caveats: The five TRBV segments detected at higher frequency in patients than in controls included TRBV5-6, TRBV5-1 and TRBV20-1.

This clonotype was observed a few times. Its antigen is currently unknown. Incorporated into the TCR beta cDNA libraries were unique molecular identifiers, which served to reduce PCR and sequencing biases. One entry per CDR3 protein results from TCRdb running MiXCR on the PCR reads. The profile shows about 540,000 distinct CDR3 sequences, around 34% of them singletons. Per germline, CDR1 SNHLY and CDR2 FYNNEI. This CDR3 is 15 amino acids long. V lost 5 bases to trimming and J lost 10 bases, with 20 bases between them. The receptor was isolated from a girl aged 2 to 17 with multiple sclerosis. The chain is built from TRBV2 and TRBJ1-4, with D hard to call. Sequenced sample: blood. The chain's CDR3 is CASSRFRERDRKLFF. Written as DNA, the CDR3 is TGTGCCAGCAGTCGGTTCCGGGAACGAGACCGAAAACTGTTTTTT. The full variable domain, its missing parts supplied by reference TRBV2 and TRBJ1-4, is EPEVTQTPSHQVTQMGQEVILRCVPISNHLYFYWYRQILGQKVEFLVSFYNNEISEKSEIFDDQFSVERPDGSNFTLKIRSTKLEDSAMYFCASSRFRERDRKLFFGSGTQLSVL.